This TCR beta chain was sequenced for a study of blood T cell repertoires in COVID-19. Looking at the study overall: Acute-phase and convalescent COVID-19 samples originated in the United States, Italy and Spain. The analysed material was cDNA or gDNA that came from T cells, B-cell-depleted T cells, or PBMCs.

Assay: immunoSEQ multiplex PCR; the TCRdb copy retains only in-frame clones and omits some. Among 35,000 to 50,000 clones listed, approximately 71% were seen once. This CDR3 has 16 residues. The germline V gene encodes CDR1 ENHRY and CDR2 SYGVKD. Trimming took 2 bases from V and 0 from J, leaving 14 bases between them. The sequencing sample was made of peripheral blood. This clonotype was obtained from an older man with acute or convalescent COVID-19. This rearrangement joins TRBV10-3 to TRBJ2-7; the D is unclear. The CDR3 is CAISENPLGLSYEQYF. The DNA of the CDR3 is TGTGCCATCAGTGAGAATCCTCTAGGCCTCTCCTACGAGCAGTACTTC.